The present T cell receptor beta chain was sequenced within a study of blood T cell repertoires in COVID-19. Study background: From T cells, B-cell-depleted T cells, or PBMCs came the material, which was cDNA or gDNA.

Trimming removed 2 bases at V and 0 bases at J, with 5 bases between. Looked up from germline, CDR1 is GTSNPN and CDR2 is SVGIG (reference sequence). The CDR3 extends over 13 amino acids. Those enrolled, adults aged about 18 to 89 years, came from about two dozen US areas. Clinical histories supplied by participants themselves formed the basis of cohort assignment. Original data processing: The assay estimated nucleated cells by amplifying reference gene primers. Here immunoSEQ multiplex PCR was the method, and the copy in TCRdb shows in-frame clones only, minus some. That table furnishes V, J and clone size, whereas the DNA furnished D and trimming. Altogether about 190,000 clones are present, roughly 82% being singletons, with the ten largest covering 4.5% to 6.5%.

The chain joins TRBV30 to TRBJ1-3; D not certain. The origin of this receptor is a woman aged 60-75 years with acute COVID-19. Material for sequencing was PBMCs or T cells enriched from blood (not recorded which). The CDR3 DNA is TGTGCCTGGAGTCCCATCTCTGGAAACACCATATATTTT. Amino acid sequence: CAWSPISGNTIYF. Using reference TRBV30 and TRBJ1-3 for the parts outside the CDR3, the full variable domain is SQTIHQWPATLVQPVGSPLSLECTVEGTSNPNLYWYRQAAGRGLQLLFYSVGIGQISSEVPQNLSASRPQDRQFILSSKKLLLSDSGFYLCAWSPISGNTIYFGEGSWLTVV.